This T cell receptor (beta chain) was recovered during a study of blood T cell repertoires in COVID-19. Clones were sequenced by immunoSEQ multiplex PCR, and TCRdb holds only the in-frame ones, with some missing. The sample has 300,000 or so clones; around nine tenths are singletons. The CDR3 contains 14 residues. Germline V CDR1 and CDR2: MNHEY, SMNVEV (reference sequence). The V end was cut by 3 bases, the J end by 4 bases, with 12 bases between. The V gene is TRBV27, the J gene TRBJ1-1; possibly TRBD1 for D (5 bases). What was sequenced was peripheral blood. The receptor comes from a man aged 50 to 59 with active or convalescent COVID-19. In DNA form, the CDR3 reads TGTGCCAGCAGTTTCGGGGGTTTGGGCACTGAAGCTTTCTTT. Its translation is CASSFGGLGTEAFF.